These 5 T cell receptor beta chains share one sample of origin, sequenced in a study of CD8 T cells in Susac syndrome. RNA amounts of about 0.5 to 1 ug underwent reverse transcription with random hexamers. TCRdb processed the immunoSEQ multiplex PCR reads anew with MiXCR; each CDR3 protein has one entry. Of 130,000 to 150,000 distinct CDR3 sequences listed, under 97% are singletons. The sample consisted of CD4+ T cells from PBMCs. Receptors were obtained from a human donor with Susac syndrome.

V gene TRBV3-1 combines with J gene TRBJ1-5; D is possibly TRBD1 (5 bases). Trimming stripped 3 bases from V and 4 bases from J, with 13 bases between. The length of the CDR3 is 15 residues. Germline V gene sequence: CDR1 LGHDT, CDR2 YNNKEL (reference sequence). CDR3: CASSQGGGNNQPQHF. CDR3 nucleotide sequence: TGTGCCAGCAGCCAGGGGGGAGGGAATAATCAGCCCCAGCATTTT.

V usage is TRBV2 and J usage is TRBJ2-7, with 11 bases fitting TRBD1. Germline CDR1 reads SNHLY; CDR2 reads FYNNEI. The CDR3 covers 13 residues. J gave up 7 bases and V 6 bases, and 5 bases lay outside the gene matches. CDR3 in DNA: TGTGCCAGCAGAGGACAGGGGGCTGGGGAGCAGTACTTC. Translated: CASRGQGAGEQYF. The variable domain in full, with the rest retrieved from reference TRBV2 and TRBJ2-7, is EPEVTQTPSHQVTQMGQEVILRCVPISNHLYFYWYRQILGQKVEFLVSFYNNEISEKSEIFDDQFSVERPDGSNFTLKIRSTKLEDSAMYFCASRGQGAGEQYFGPGTRLTVT.

This chain joins TRBV7-9 and TRBJ1-5; TRBD1 might be the D (5 bases). The CDR3 contains 13 residues. Germline loops: CDR1 SEHNR, CDR2 FQNEAQ (reference sequence). Trimming took 11 bases from V and 2 from J, leaving 13 bases between them. This CDR3 reads CAPAGGGNQPQHF. The CDR3 nucleotides read TGTGCCCCTGCCGGGGGTGGCAATCAGCCCCAGCATTTT.

The J gene is TRBJ1-6, the V gene TRBV20-1; TRBD1 might be the D (6 bases). Germline values: CDR1 DFQATT, CDR2 SNEGSKA (reference sequence). Trimming took off 6 bases at V and 10 bases at J, with 19 bases between the two ends. The CDR3 length is 14 residues. CDR3 nucleotides: TGCAGTGCCAATAGAGGGGGAGATGGCTCACCCCTCCACTTT. This gives the protein CSANRGGDGSPLHF.

V gene TRBV20-1 combines with J gene TRBJ2-5; D unresolved. Trimming stripped 5 bases from V and 0 bases from J, with 10 bases between. Looked up from germline, CDR1 is DFQATT and CDR2 is SNEGSKA (reference sequence). The length of the CDR3 is 13 residues. The CDR3 loop reads CSAGLKYQETQYF. Here the CDR3 DNA reads TGCAGTGCTGGGCTGAAGTACCAAGAGACCCAGTACTTC.